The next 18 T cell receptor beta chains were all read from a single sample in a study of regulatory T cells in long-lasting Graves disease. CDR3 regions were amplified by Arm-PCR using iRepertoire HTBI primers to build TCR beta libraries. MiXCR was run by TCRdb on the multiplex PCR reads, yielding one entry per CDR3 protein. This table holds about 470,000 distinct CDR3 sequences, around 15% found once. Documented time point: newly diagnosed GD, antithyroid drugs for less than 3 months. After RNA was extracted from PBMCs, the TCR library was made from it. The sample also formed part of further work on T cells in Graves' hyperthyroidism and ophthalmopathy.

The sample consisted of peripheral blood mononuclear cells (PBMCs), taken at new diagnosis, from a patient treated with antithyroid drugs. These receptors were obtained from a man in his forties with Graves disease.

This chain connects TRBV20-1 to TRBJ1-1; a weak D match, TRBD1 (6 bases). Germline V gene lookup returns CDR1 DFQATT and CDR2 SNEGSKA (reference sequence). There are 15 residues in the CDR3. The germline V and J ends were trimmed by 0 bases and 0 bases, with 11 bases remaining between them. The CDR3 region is CSARDGGALNTEAFF. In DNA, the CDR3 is TGCAGTGCTAGAGATGGGGGGGCGTTGAACACTGAAGCTTTCTTT.

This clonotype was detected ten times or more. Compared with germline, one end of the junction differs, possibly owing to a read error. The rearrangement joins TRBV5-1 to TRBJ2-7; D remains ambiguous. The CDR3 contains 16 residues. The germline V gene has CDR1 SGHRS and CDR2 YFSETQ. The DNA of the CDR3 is TGTGCCAGCAGCTTAGCCGGCACGGTGAGCTCCTACGAGCAGTACTTC. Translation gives CASSLAGTVSSYEQYF.

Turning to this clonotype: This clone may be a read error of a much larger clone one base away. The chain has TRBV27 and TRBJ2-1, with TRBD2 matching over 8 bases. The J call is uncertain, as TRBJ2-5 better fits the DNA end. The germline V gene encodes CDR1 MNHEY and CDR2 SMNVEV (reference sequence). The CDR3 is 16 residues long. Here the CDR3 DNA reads TGTGCCAGCATTCCCTCAGCGGGAGAGGCATCTGGGACCCAGTACTTC. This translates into CASIPSAGEASGTQYF.

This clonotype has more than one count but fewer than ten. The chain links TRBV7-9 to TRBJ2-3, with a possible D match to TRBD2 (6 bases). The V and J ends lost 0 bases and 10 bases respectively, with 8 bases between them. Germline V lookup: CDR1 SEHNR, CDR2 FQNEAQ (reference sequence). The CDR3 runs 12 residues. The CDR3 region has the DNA TGTGCCAGCAGCTTAGCGGGGACTGCGCAGTATTTT. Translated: CASSLAGTAQYF.

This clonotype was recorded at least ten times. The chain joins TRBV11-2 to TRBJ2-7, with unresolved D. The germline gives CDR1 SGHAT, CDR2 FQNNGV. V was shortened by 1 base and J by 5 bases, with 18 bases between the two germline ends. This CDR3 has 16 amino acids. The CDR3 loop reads CASSLGGPQRIHEQYF. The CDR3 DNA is TGTGCCAGCAGCTTAGGAGGACCTCAACGTATCCACGAGCAGTACTTC.

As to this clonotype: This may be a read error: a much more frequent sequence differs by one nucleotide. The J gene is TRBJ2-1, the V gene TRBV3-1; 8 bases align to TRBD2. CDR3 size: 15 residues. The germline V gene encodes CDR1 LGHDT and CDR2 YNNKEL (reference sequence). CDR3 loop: CASSHGGGVEDEQSF. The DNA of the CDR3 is TGTGCCAGCAGCCACGGGGGGGGAGTTGAGGATGAGCAGTCCTTC.

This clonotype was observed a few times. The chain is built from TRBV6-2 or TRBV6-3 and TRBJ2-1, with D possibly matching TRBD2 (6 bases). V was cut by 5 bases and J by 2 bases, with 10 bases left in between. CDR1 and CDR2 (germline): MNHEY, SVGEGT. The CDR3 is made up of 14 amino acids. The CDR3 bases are TGTGCCAGCAGTAGACTAGTCCCCTACAATGAGCAGTTCTTC. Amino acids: CASSRLVPYNEQFF.

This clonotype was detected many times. The CDR3 sequence is CASSPPRGETQYF. CDR3 DNA: TGTGCCAGCTCACCACCGAGAGGAGAGACCCAGTACTTC. The gene calls are TRBV18 and TRBJ2-5; no reliable D call. CDR1 is KGHSH, CDR2 LQKENI, per germline. The CDR3 runs 13 residues. V gave up 0 bases and J gave up 4 bases, with 6 bases separating them.

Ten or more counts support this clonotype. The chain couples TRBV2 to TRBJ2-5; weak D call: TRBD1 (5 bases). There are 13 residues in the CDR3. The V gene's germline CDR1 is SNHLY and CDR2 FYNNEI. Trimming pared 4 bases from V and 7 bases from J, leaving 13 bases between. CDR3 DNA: TGTGCCAGCAGTGGACAGACGACAACGACCCAGTACTTC. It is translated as CASSGQTTTTQYF.

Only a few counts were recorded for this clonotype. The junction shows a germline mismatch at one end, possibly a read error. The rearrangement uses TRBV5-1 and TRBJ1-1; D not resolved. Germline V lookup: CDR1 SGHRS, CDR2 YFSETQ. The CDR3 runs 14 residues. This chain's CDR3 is CASSLGWVNTEAFF. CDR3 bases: TGTGCCAGCAGCTTGGGTTGGGTAAACACTGAAGCTTTCTTT.

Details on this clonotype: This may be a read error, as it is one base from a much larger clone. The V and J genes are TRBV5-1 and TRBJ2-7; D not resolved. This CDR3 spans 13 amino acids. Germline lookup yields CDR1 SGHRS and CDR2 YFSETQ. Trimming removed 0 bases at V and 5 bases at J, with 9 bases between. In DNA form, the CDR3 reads TGCGCCAGCAGCTTGGGGCTAGATCACGAGCAGTACTTC. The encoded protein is CASSLGLDHEQYF.

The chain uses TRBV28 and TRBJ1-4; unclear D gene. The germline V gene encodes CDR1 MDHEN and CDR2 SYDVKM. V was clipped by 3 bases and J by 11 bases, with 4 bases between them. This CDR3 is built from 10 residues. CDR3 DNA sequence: TGTGCCAGCAGTTTGACTAAACTGTTTTTT. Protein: CASSLTKLFF.

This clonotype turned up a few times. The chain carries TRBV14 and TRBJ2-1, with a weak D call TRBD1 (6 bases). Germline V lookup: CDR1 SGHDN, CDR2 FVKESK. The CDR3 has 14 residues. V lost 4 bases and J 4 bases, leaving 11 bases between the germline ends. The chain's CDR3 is CASSLFTGYNEQFF. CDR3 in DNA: TGTGCCAGCAGCCTTTTTACAGGGTACAATGAGCAGTTCTTC.

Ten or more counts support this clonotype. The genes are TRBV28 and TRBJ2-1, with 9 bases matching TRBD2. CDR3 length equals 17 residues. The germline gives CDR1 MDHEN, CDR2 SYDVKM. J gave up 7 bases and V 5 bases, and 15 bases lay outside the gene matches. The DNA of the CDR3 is TGTGCCAGCAGTCCACCTCTTGGGCGGGAGGGTTTGAATGAGCAGTTCTTC. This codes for CASSPPLGREGLNEQFF.

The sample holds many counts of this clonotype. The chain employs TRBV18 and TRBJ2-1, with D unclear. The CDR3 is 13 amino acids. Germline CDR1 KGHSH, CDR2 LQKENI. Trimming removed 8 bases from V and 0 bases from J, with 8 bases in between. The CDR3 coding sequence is TGTGCCAGCCTCGGAAGCTCCTACAATGAGCAGTTCTTC. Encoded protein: CASLGSSYNEQFF. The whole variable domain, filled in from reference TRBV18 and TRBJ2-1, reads NAGVMQNPRHLVRRRGQEARLRCSPMKGHSHVYWYRQLPEEGLKFMVYLQKENIIDESGMPKERFSAEFPKEGPSILRIQQVVRGDSAAYFCASLGSSYNEQFFGPGTRLTVL.

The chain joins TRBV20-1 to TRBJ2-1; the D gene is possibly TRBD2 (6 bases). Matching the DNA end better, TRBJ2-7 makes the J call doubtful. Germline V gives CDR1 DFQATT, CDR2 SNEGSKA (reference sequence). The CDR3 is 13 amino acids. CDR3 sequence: CSASPTSRYEQYF. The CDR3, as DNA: TGCAGTGCTAGCCCGACTAGTAGGTACGAGCAGTACTTC.

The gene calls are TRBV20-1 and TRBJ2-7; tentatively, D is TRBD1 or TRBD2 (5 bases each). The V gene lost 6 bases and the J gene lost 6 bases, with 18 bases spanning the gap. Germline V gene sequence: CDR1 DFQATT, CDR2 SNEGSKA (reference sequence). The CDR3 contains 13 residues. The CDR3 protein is CSASDGAPREQYF. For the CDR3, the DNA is TGCAGTGCCAGTGACGGGGCCCCTCGCGAGCAGTACTTC.

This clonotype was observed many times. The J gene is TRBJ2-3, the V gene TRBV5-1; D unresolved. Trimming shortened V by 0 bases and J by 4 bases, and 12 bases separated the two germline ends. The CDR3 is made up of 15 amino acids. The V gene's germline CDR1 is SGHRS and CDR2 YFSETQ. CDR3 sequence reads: CASSLAGAPPDTQYF. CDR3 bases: TGCGCCAGCAGCTTGGCCGGAGCGCCACCAGATACGCAGTATTTT. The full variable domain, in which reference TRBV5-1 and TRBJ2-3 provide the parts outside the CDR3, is KAGVTQTPRYLIKTRGQQVTLSCSPISGHRSVSWYQQTPGQGLQFLFEYFSETQRNKGNFPGRFSGRQFSNSRSEMNVSTLELGDSALYLCASSLAGAPPDTQYFGPGTRLTVL.